The present T cell receptor (beta chain) was sequenced within a study of blood T cells in healthy people across ages. Study-wide points: Across samples, TCR beta diversity tracked strongly with naive T cell percentage.

PCR was performed a second time for about 7 to 12 cycles using a sample-barcoded 5' primer and a J-beta primer mix. A single record per CDR3 protein comes from TCRdb applying MiXCR to the 5' RACE reads. The table includes roughly 1,100,000 distinct CDR3 sequences, roughly 24% detected once. This clonotype appeared a few times. The antigen is undetermined. Germline loops: CDR1 SGHAT, CDR2 FQNNGV. Trimming took 0 bases from V and 6 from J, leaving 8 bases between them. The CDR3 spans 14 residues. The same specimen was also included in a second study, on T cells of mothers and their children. That paper adds: Reads obtained per mother exceeded 8 million TCR beta CDR3 reads, with roughly 3 million obtained per child. Within related and unrelated pairs, thymic selection shapes TCR recombination output in a similar way.

This clonotype originated in a girl aged 2 to 10 in good health. Sequenced sample: blood. The chain recombines TRBV11-2 with TRBJ2-2, with D possibly being TRBD1 (5 bases). The CDR3 protein is CASSLDRGPGELFF. The CDR3, as DNA: TGTGCCAGCAGCTTAGATAGGGGTCCCGGGGAGCTGTTTTTT.